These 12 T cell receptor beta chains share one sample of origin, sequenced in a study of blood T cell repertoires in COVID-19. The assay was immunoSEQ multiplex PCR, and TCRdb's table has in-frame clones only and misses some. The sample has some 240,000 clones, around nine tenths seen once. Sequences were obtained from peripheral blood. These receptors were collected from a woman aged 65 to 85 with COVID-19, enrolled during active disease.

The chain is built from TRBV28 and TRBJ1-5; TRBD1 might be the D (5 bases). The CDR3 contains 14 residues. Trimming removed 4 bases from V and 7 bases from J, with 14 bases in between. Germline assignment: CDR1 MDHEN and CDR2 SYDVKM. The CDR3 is CASSYGGGKQPQHF. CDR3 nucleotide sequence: TGTGCCAGCAGTTATGGGGGGGGAAAACAGCCCCAGCATTTT.

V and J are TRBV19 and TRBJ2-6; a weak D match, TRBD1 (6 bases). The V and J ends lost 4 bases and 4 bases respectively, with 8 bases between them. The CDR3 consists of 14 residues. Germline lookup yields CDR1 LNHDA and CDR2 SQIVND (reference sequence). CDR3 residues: CASSTGEGANVLTF. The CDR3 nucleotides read TGTGCCAGTAGTACAGGGGAAGGGGCCAACGTCCTGACTTTC.

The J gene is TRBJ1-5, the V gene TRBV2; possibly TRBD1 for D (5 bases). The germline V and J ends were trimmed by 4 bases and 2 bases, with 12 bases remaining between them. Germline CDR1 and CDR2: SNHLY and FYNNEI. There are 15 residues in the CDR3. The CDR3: CASSGEGQGNQPQHF. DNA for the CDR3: TGTGCCAGCAGTGGGGAGGGGCAAGGCAATCAGCCCCAGCATTTT.

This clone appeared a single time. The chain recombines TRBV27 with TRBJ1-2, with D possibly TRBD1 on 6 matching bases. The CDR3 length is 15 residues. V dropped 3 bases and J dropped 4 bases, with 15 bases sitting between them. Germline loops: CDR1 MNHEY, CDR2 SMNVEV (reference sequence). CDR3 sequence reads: CASSLRAGVGYGYTF. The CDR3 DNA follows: TGTGCCAGCAGTTTGCGGGCAGGGGTAGGCTATGGCTACACCTTC.

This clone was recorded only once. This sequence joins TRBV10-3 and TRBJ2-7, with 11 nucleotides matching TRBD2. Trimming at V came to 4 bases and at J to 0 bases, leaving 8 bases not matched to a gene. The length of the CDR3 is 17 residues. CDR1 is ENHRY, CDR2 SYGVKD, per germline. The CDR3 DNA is TGTGCCATCAGTGGGGACGGCACTAGCGGGAGCTCCTACGAGCAGTACTTC. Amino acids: CAISGDGTSGSSYEQYF.

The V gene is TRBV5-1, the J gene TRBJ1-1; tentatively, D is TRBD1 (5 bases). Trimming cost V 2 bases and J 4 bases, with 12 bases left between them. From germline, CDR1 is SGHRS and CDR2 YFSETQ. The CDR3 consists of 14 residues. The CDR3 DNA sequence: TGCGCCAGCAGCTTTTCAGGGTCAGGCACTGAAGCTTTCTTT. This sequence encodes CASSFSGSGTEAFF.

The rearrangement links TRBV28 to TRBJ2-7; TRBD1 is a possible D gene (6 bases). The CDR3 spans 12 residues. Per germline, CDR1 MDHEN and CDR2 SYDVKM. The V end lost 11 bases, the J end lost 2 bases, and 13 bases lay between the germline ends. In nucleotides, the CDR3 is TGTGCCTCAAAGACAGGCCCCTACGAGCAGTACTTC. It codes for CASKTGPYEQYF.

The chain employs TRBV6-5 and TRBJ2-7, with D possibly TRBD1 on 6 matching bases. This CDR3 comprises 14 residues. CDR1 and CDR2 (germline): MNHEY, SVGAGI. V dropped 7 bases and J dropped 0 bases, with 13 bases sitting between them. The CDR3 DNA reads TGTGCCAGCACCCCCAGGGGTGTCTCCTACGAGCAGTACTTC. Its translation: CASTPRGVSYEQYF.

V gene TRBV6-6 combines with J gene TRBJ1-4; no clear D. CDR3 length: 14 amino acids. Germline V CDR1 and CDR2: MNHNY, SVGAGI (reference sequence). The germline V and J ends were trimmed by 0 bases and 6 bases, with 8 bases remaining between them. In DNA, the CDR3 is TGTGCCAGCAGTTACTCCATTAGAGATGAAAAACTGTTTTTT. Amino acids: CASSYSIRDEKLFF.

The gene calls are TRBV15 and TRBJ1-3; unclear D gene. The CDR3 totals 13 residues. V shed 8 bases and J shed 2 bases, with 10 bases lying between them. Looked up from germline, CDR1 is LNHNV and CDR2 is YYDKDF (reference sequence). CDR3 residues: CATSAGAGNTIYF. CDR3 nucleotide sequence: TGTGCCACCTCGGCGGGTGCTGGAAACACCATATATTTT.

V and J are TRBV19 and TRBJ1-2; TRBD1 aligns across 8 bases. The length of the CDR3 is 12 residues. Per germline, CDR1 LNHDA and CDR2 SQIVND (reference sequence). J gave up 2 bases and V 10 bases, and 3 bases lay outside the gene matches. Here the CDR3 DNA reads TGTGCCATAAGGACAGGGAACTATGGCTACACCTTC. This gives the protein CAIRTGNYGYTF. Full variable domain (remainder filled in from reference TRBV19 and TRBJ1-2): DGGITQSPKYLFRKEGQNVTLSCEQNLNHDAMYWYRQDPGQGLRLIYYSQIVNDFQKGDIAEGYSVSREKKESFPLTVTSAQKNPTAFYLCAIRTGNYGYTFGSGTRLTVV.

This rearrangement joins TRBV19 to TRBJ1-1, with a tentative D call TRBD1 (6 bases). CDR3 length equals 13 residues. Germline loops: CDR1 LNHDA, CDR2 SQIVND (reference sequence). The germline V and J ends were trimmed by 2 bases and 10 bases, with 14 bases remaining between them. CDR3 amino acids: CASSIRGGGSAFF. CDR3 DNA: TGTGCCAGTAGTATAAGGGGGGGAGGATCAGCTTTCTTT.